The rows below give T cell receptor beta chains drawn from one sample of a study of T-cell memory formation after mild COVID-19. TCRdb independently ran MiXCR on the 5' RACE reads; one entry per CDR3 protein. The repertoire has 360,000 or so distinct CDR3 sequences, around 27% of them found once; the top ten carry about 13%. Sequenced: PBMCs or a T cell subset sorted from them (not recorded which). These receptors were obtained from an adult woman who had mild COVID-19 (a few samples of this study predate the infection). Cell type and time point are not known. The CDR3 runs from the conserved cysteine through the conserved F or W. Each record gives: J gene, V gene, CDR3 protein.

>TRBJ2-1|TRBV9
CASRGQGNNEQFF
>TRBJ2-5|TRBV7-6
CASSLGQRLAPETQYF
>TRBJ2-5|TRBV4-1
CASSQDRDDQETQYF
>TRBJ2-3|TRBV2
CASSEVPGWDTQYF
>TRBJ2-7|TRBV5-1
CASSLAGGTYEQYF
>TRBJ2-3|TRBV24-1
CATSDSGTGTDTQYF
>TRBJ2-3|TRBV12-3/TRBV12-4
CASVTSGTDTQYF
>TRBJ2-1|TRBV5-1
CASSPGLAGTTYNEQFF
>TRBJ1-6|TRBV6-2/TRBV6-3
CASSRNLEAEGTPLHF
>TRBJ2-5|TRBV9
CASSRQGGAGEETQYF
>TRBJ1-2|TRBV12-3/TRBV12-4
CASSKRDYGYTF
>TRBJ2-7|TRBV7-2
CASSFRDRSSEQYF
>TRBJ2-2|TRBV4-3
CASSQNPKGAGTGELFF
>TRBJ2-1|TRBV12-3/TRBV12-4
CASSLAGGPNEQFF
>TRBJ1-2|TRBV12-3/TRBV12-4
CASSLARSYGYTF
>TRBJ2-1|TRBV10-3
CAISSAGTYNEQFF
>TRBJ2-1|TRBV5-5
CASRLEREAHNEQFF
>TRBJ2-3|TRBV5-6
CASSTHTDTQYF
>TRBJ1-2|TRBV7-9
CASSLAEGRQHGYTF
>TRBJ2-7|TRBV7-9
CAGSLAGGPYEQYF
>TRBJ2-1|TRBV12-3/TRBV12-4
CASSLGGAYPYNEQFF
>TRBJ1-6|TRBV20-1
CSARDRAGGNSPLHF
>TRBJ2-4|TRBV10-3
CAISESQNFLAKNIQYF
>TRBJ2-5|TRBV6-5
CASSKGGQLKETQYF
>TRBJ1-2|TRBV7-6
CASSSQNRDRGFLGYTF
>TRBJ2-3|TRBV12-3/TRBV12-4
CASINSGLGITDTQYF
>TRBJ2-3|TRBV20-1
CSARRLDAQYF
>TRBJ2-7|TRBV6-1
CASVHRGGYEQYF
>TRBJ2-1|TRBV5-6
CASSPEGGPDEQFF
>TRBJ2-3|TRBV12-3/TRBV12-4
CASSFIGADTQYF
>TRBJ2-3|TRBV7-9
CASIRAGLVNSNTSTDTQYF
>TRBJ2-5|TRBV4-3
CASSQYPVGQETQYF
>TRBJ2-1|TRBV6-5
CASSYPRGAGGLYNEQFF
>TRBJ1-5|TRBV7-9
CASSLARPREGRNQPQHF
>TRBJ1-1|TRBV6-6
CASLGGFTEAFF
>TRBJ2-3|TRBV6-2/TRBV6-3
CASSYKRQTATDTQYF
>TRBJ2-3|TRBV29-1
CSVAPTDTQYF
>TRBJ1-1|TRBV4-1
CASSQEAGAWTEAFF
>TRBJ2-7|TRBV4-1
CASASDRTYEQYF
>TRBJ1-1|TRBV20-1
CSAADRHTEAFF
>TRBJ1-1|TRBV20-1
CSARALDGNTEAFF
>TRBJ1-1|TRBV7-6
CASSLGRHTEAFF
>TRBJ1-2|TRBV28
CASSPNRSNGYTF
>TRBJ1-1|TRBV29-1
CSATEGQAYTEAFF
>TRBJ2-2|TRBV6-5
CASCGVLGELFF